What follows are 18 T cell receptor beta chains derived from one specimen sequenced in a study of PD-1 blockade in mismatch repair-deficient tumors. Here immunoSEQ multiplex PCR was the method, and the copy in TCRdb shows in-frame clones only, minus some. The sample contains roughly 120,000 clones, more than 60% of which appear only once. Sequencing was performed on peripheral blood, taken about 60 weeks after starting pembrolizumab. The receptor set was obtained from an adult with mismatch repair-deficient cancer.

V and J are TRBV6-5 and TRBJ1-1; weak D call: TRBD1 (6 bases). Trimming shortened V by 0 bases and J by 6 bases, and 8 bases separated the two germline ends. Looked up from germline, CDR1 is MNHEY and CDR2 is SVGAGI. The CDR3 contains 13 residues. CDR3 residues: CASSYSTGSEAFF. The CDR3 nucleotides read TGTGCCAGCAGTTACTCGACAGGCTCTGAAGCTTTCTTT.

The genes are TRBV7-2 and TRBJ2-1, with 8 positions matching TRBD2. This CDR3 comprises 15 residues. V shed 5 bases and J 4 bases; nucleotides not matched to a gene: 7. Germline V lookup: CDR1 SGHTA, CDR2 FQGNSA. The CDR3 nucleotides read TGTGCCAGCAGCGTGATACTAGCGGCATACAATGAGCAGTTCTTC. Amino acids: CASSVILAAYNEQFF.

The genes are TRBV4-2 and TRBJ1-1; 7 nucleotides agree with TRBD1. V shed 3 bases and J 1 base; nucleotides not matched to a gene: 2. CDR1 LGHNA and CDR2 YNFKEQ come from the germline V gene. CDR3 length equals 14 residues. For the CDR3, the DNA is TGTGCCAGCAGCCATACAGGGGCGAACACTGAAGCTTTCTTT. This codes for CASSHTGANTEAFF.

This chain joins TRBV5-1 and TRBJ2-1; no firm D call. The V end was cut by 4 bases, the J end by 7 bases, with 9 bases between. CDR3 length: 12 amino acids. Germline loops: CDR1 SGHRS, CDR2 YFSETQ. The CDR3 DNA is TGCGCCAGCAGCGTATATATGAATGAGCAGTTCTTC. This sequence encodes CASSVYMNEQFF. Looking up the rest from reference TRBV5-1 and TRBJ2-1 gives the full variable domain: KAGVTQTPRYLIKTRGQQVTLSCSPISGHRSVSWYQQTPGQGLQFLFEYFSETQRNKGNFPGRFSGRQFSNSRSEMNVSTLELGDSALYLCASSVYMNEQFFGPGTRLTVL.

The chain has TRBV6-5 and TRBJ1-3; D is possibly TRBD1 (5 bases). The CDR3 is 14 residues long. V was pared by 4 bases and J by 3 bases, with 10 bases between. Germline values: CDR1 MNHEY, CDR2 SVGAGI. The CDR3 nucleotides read TGTGCCAGCAGTTTGCGGGGCGTTGGAAACACCATATATTTT. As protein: CASSLRGVGNTIYF.

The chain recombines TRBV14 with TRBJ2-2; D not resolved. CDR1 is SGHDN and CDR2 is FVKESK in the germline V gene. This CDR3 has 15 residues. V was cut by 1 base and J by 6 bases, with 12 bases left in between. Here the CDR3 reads CASSQVAGLAGELFF. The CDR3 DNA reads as TGTGCCAGCAGCCAAGTGGCTGGATTGGCCGGGGAGCTGTTTTTT.

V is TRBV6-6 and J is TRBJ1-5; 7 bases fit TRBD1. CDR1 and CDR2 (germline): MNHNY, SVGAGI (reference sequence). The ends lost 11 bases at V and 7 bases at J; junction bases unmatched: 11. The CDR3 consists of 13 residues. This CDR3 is CAAQGDRAQPQHF. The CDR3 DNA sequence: TGTGCCGCCCAAGGAGACAGGGCGCAGCCCCAGCATTTT.

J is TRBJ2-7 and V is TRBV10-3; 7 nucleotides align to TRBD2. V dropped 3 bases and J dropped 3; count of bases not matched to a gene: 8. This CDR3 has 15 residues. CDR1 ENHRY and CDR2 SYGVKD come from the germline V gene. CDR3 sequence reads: CAISDVGGVNYEQYF. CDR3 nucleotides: TGTGCCATCAGTGATGTGGGAGGGGTTAACTACGAGCAGTACTTC.

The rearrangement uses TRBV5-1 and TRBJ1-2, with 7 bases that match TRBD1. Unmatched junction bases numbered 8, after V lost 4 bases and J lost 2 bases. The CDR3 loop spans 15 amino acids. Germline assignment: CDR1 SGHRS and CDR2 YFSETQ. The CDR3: CASSPTGSGNYGYTF. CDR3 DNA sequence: TGCGCCAGCAGCCCGACAGGGTCCGGGAACTATGGCTACACCTTC.

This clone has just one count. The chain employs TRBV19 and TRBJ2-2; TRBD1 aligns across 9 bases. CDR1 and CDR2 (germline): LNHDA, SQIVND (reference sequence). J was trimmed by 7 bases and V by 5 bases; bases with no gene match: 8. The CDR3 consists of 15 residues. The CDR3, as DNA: TGTGCCAGTAGTCCTGGGACAGGGTTTATCGGGGAGCTGTTTTTT. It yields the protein CASSPGTGFIGELFF.

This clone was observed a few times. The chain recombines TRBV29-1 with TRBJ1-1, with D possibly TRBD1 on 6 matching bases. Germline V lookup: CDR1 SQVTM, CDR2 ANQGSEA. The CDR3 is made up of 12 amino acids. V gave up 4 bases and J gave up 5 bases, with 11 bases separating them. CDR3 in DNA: TGCAGCGTTGTATGGGGGCGAACTGAAGCTTTCTTT. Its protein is CSVVWGRTEAFF.

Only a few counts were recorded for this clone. The CDR3 loop reads CASISPDPKGFYEQYF. As DNA, the CDR3 is TGTGCCAGCATATCGCCTGACCCCAAAGGTTTCTACGAGCAGTACTTC. The chain joins TRBV28 to TRBJ2-7; unclear D gene. V lost 7 bases and J 3 bases, leaving 22 bases between the germline ends. Germline-derived CDR1 and CDR2 are MDHEN and SYDVKM. The CDR3 spans 16 residues. Supplemented by reference TRBV28 and TRBJ2-7, the full variable domain reads DVKVTQSSRYLVKRTGEKVFLECVQDMDHENMFWYRQDPGLGLRLIYFSYDVKMKEKGDIPEGYSVSREKKERFSLILESASTNQTSMYLCASISPDPKGFYEQYFGPGTRLTVT.

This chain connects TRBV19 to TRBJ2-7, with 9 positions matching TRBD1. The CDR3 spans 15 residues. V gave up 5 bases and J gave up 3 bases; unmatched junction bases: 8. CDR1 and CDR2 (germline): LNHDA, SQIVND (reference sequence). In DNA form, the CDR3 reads TGTGCCAGTAGTCTGGGACAGGGCCCATTCTACGAGCAGTACTTC. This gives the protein CASSLGQGPFYEQYF. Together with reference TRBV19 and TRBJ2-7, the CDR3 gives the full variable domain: DGGITQSPKYLFRKEGQNVTLSCEQNLNHDAMYWYRQDPGQGLRLIYYSQIVNDFQKGDIAEGYSVSREKKESFPLTVTSAQKNPTAFYLCASSLGQGPFYEQYFGPGTRLTVT.

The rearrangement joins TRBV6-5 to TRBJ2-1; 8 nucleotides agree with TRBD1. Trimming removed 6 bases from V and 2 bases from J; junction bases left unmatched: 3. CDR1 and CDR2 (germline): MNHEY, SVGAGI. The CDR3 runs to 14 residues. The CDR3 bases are TGTGCCAGCAGGGGGACAGGTACCTACAATGAGCAGTTCTTC. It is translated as CASRGTGTYNEQFF.

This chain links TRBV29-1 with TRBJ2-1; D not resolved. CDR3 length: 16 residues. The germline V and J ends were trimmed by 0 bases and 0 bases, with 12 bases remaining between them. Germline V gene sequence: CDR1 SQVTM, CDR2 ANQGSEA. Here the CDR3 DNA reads TGCAGCGTTGAAGATCCGGCCAGGAGCTCCTACAATGAGCAGTTCTTC. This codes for CSVEDPARSSYNEQFF.

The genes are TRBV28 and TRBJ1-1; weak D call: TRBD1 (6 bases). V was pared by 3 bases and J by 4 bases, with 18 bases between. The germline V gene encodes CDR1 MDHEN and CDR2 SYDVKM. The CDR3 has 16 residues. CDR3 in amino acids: CASSFWGAQGITEAFF. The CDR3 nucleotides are TGTGCCAGCAGTTTTTGGGGGGCGCAAGGTATCACTGAAGCTTTCTTT.

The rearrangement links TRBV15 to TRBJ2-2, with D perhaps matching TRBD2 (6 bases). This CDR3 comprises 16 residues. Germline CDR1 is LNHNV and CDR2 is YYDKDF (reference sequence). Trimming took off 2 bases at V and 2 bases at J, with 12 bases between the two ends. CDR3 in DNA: TGTGCCACCAGCAGAATCATTAGCGGAAACACCGGGGAGCTGTTTTTT. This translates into CATSRIISGNTGELFF.

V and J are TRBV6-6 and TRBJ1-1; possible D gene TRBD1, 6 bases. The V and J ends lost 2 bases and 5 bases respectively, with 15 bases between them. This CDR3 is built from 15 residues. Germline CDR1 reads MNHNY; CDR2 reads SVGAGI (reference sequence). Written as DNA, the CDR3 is TGTGCCAGCAGTTACGAGGGGGGGCGAGGGACTGAAGCTTTCTTT. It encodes CASSYEGGRGTEAFF.